This is a list of T cell receptor beta chains from one sample in a study of CD8 T cells in Susac syndrome. MiXCR, run by TCRdb on the immunoSEQ multiplex PCR reads, gives a single entry per CDR3 protein. Found here are some 63,000 distinct CDR3 sequences, over 85% of them singletons; the top ten hold 0.56%. Sequences were obtained from CD8+ T cells from PBMCs. The receptors come from a human donor with multiple sclerosis. CDR3s include the opening cysteine and the closing phenylalanine or tryptophan. Fields, in order: J gene, clone size, V gene, CDR3 protein. Only some rows state a clone size, as once, few, many or a class for expanded clones.

J gene: TRBJ2-1
clone size: .
V gene: TRBV7-9
CDR3 protein: CASSLVVNNEQFF

J gene: TRBJ1-4
clone size: .
V gene: TRBV12-3/TRBV12-4
CDR3 protein: CASSFQGDNEKLFF

J gene: TRBJ1-1
clone size: once
V gene: TRBV15
CDR3 protein: CATSRGTEAFF

J gene: TRBJ2-1
clone size: .
V gene: TRBV20-1
CDR3 protein: CSARGPRLAGDNEQFF

J gene: TRBJ1-4
clone size: .
V gene: TRBV7-8
CDR3 protein: CASSQLGTNEKLFF

J gene: TRBJ2-3
clone size: .
V gene: TRBV25-1
CDR3 protein: CASGGGSTDTQYF

J gene: TRBJ2-1
clone size: .
V gene: TRBV28
CDR3 protein: CASSFSPSDEQFF

J gene: TRBJ1-2
clone size: .
V gene: TRBV29-1
CDR3 protein: CSVAQSRDPRDGYTF

J gene: TRBJ2-5
clone size: .
V gene: TRBV3-1
CDR3 protein: CASSQAGLADQETQYF

J gene: TRBJ2-2
clone size: .
V gene: TRBV20-1
CDR3 protein: CSARGLTGNTGELFF